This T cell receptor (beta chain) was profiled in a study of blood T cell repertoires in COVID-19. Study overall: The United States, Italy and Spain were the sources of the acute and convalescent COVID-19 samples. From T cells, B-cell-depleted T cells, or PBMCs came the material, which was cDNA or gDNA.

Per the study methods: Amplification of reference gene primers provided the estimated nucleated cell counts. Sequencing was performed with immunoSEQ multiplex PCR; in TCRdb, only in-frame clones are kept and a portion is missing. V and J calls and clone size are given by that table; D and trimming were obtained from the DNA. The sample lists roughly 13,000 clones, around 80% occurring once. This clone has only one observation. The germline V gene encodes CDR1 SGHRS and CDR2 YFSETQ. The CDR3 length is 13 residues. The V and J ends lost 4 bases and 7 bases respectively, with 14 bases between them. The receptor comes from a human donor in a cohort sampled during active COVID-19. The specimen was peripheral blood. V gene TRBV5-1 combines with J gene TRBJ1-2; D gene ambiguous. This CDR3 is CASSRSDISGYTF. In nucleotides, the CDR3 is TGCGCCAGCAGCCGTTCTGACATCAGTGGCTACACCTTC. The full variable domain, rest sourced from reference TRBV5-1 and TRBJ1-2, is KAGVTQTPRYLIKTRGQQVTLSCSPISGHRSVSWYQQTPGQGLQFLFEYFSETQRNKGNFPGRFSGRQFSNSRSEMNVSTLELGDSALYLCASSRSDISGYTFGSGTRLTVV.